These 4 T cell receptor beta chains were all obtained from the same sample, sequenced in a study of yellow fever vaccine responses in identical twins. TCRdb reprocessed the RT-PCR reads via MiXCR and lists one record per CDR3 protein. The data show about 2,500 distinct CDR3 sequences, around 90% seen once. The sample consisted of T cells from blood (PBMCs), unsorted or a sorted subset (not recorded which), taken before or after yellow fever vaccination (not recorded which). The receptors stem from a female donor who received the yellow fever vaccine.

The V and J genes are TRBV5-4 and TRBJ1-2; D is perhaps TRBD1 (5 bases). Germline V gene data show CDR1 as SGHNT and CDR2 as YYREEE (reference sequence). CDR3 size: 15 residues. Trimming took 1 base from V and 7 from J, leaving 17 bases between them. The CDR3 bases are TGTGCCAGCAGCTTGTCGGGGACCACGGGGTCTGGCTACACCTTC. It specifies CASSLSGTTGSGYTF.

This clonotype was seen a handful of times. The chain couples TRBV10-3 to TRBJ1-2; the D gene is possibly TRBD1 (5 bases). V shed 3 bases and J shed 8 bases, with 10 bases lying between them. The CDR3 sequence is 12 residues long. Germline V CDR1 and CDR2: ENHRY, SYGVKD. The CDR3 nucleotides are TGTGCCATCAGTGAATTAGGGGTCGGCTACACCTTC. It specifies CAISELGVGYTF.

CDR3 DNA: TGCGCCAGCAGCCAGAGATCGGATCAGCCCCAGCATTTT. It is translated as CASSQRSDQPQHF. The chain combines TRBV4-1 with TRBJ1-5; D gene uncertain. CDR3 length: 13 residues. Looked up from germline, CDR1 is MGHRA and CDR2 is YSYEKL. Trimming left V 3 bases short and J 5 bases short, with 8 bases between.

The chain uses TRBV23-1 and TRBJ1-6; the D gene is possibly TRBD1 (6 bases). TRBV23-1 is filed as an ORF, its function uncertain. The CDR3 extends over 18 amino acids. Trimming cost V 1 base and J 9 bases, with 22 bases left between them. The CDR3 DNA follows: TGCGCCAGCAGTCAATGGGGGCACACGAGGGATATAACTTCACCCCTCCACTTT. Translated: CASSQWGHTRDITSPLHF.